The 26 T cell receptor beta chains presented below share a single source sample, sequenced in a study of regulatory T cells in long-lasting Graves disease. Combining iRepertoire HTBI primers with Arm-PCR of CDR3 regions, the authors built TCR beta libraries. Each CDR3 protein gets one entry after TCRdb re-called the multiplex PCR reads with MiXCR. The top ten clones hold about 36% of a sample with 320,000 or so distinct CDR3 sequences, under 20% of them seen once. Time point here: newly diagnosed GD, antithyroid drugs for less than 3 months. From PBMCs, RNA was extracted and then used to make the TCR library. Sample: peripheral blood mononuclear cells (PBMCs), taken at new diagnosis, from a patient treated with antithyroid drugs. All receptors derive from a female donor with Graves disease.

This clonotype appeared a single time. It differs at one base from a far larger clone, so likely a read error. The V and J genes are TRBV12-3 or TRBV12-4 and TRBJ2-1; tentative D call: TRBD1 (6 bases). V dropped 8 bases and J dropped 10 bases, with 15 bases sitting between them. This CDR3 region has 12 residues. The CDR3 loop reads CASATGLYEQFF. As DNA, the CDR3 is TGTGCCAGCGCAACAGGGTTGTACGAGCAGTTCTTC.

V usage is TRBV19 and J usage is TRBJ2-1; no firm D call. V lost 0 bases, J lost 1 base, and 7 bases lay in between. The germline gives CDR1 LNHDA, CDR2 SQIVND (reference sequence). The CDR3 contains 15 residues. CDR3 region: CASSIDTISYNEQFF. CDR3 sequence (DNA): TGTGCCAGTAGTATAGACACCATTTCCTACAATGAGCAGTTCTTC.

The table lists this clonotype with many counts. The gene calls are TRBV9 and TRBJ2-7; the D gene could be TRBD1 or TRBD2 (5 bases each). V lost 1 base and J lost 3, with 11 bases in between. Germline V gene sequence: CDR1 SGDLS, CDR2 YYNGEE. The CDR3 is 14 residues long. The CDR3 region is CASSVTGTFYEQYF. CDR3 sequence (DNA): TGTGCCAGCAGCGTAACCGGGACCTTCTACGAGCAGTACTTC.

This clonotype was picked up many times. The chain joins TRBV6-1 to TRBJ2-1, with 10 positions matching TRBD2. In germline, CDR1 is MNHNS, CDR2 SASEGT. Trimming removed 7 bases from V and 5 bases from J; junction bases left unmatched: 2. The CDR3 spans 13 residues. CDR3 DNA: TGTGCCAGCAAAACTAGCGGGAACAATGAGCAGTTCTTC. Its protein is CASKTSGNNEQFF.

The rearrangement joins TRBV12-3 or TRBV12-4 to TRBJ2-7; 16 bases match TRBD2. Unmatched junction bases numbered 7, after V lost 6 bases and J lost 2 bases. This CDR3 is 17 amino acids long. The CDR3 DNA follows: TGTGCCAGCAGCCCGGGACTAGCGGGAGGGCCCGCCTACGAGCAGTACTTC. Translated, it gives CASSPGLAGGPAYEQYF.

This clonotype was detected only a few times. The genes are TRBV28 and TRBJ1-2; TRBD1 is a possible D gene (5 bases). The CDR3 runs 16 residues. Germline V lookup: CDR1 MDHEN, CDR2 SYDVKM. V was pared by 6 bases and J by 7 bases, with 24 bases between. CDR3 in DNA: TGTGCCAGCAGGGCGCTCGGGGGGGAACGGGTTGCTGGCTACACCTTC. This translates into CASRALGGERVAGYTF.

This clonotype appeared many times. V is TRBV6-1 and J is TRBJ1-2; 8 nucleotides match TRBD1. V was clipped by 5 bases and J by 6 bases; unmatched bases: 17. The CDR3 has 17 amino acids. The V gene's germline CDR1 is MNHNS and CDR2 SASEGT. Written as DNA, the CDR3 is TGTGCCAGCAGTCAACGCCGTCGACAGGGGCGGATGGATGGCTACACCTTC. Protein sequence: CASSQRRRQGRMDGYTF.

In its sample, this clonotype was seen many times. V usage is TRBV28 and J usage is TRBJ1-5, with 11 bases aligning to TRBD1. In germline, CDR1 is MDHEN, CDR2 SYDVKM. After removal of 6 bases from V and 0 bases from J, the junction contained 10 bases not matched to a gene. This CDR3 is built from 18 residues. CDR3 coding DNA: TGTGCCAGCAGATCTTACCGGGACAGGGGGTTTAGCAATCAGCCCCAGCATTTT. This codes for CASRSYRDRGFSNQPQHF. The complete variable domain, with remaining parts taken from reference TRBV28 and TRBJ1-5, reads DVKVTQSSRYLVKRTGEKVFLECVQDMDHENMFWYRQDPGLGLRLIYFSYDVKMKEKGDIPEGYSVSREKKERFSLILESASTNQTSMYLCASRSYRDRGFSNQPQHFGDGTRLSIL.

This clonotype occurred many times. The chain's CDR3 is CSATPGHGSSYEQYF. The CDR3 region has the DNA TGCAGTGCTACCCCGGGACACGGATCCTCCTACGAGCAGTACTTC. This chain links TRBV20-1 with TRBJ2-7; a weak D match, TRBD1 (6 bases). Germline V CDR1 and CDR2: DFQATT, SNEGSKA (reference sequence). This CDR3 has 15 residues. Deletions cut 4 bases from V and 0 bases from J, with 16 bases between.

Ten or more counts support this clonotype. This rearrangement joins TRBV28 to TRBJ2-7; perhaps TRBD2 as D (6 bases). Trimming removed 3 bases from V and 3 bases from J, with 15 bases in between. The germline V gene has CDR1 MDHEN and CDR2 SYDVKM. This CDR3 region has 15 residues. The CDR3 DNA is TGTGCCAGCAGTTTGGCCCAAGGTAGCGGCTACGAGCAGTACTTC. Its translation: CASSLAQGSGYEQYF.

This clonotype has a handful of counts. Here the CDR3 reads CASSWTGGEDTEAFF. The CDR3 DNA sequence: TGCGCCAGCAGCTGGACAGGGGGCGAGGACACTGAAGCTTTCTTT. V and J are TRBV5-1 and TRBJ1-1, with 11 bases identical to TRBD1. Unmatched junction bases numbered 4, after V lost 3 bases and J lost 3 bases. Germline V gene lookup returns CDR1 SGHRS and CDR2 YFSETQ. This CDR3 region has 15 residues.

This clonotype was seen only a few times. The genes are TRBV7-6 and TRBJ2-2, with a tentative D call TRBD2 (5 bases). V lost 4 bases, J lost 4 bases, and 13 bases lay in between. The CDR3 length is 15 residues. The germline V gene has CDR1 SGHVS and CDR2 FNYEAQ. The CDR3 region is CASSSLEGPTGELFF. CDR3 DNA sequence: TGTGCCAGCAGCTCATTAGAGGGCCCCACCGGGGAGCTGTTTTTT. Drawing the rest from reference TRBV7-6 and TRBJ2-2, the complete variable domain is GAGVSQSPRYKVTKRGQDVALRCDPISGHVSLYWYRQALGQGPEFLTYFNYEAQQDKSGLPNDRFSAERPEGSISTLTIQRTEQRDSAMYRCASSSLEGPTGELFFGEGSRLTVL.

The table lists this clonotype with many counts. V is TRBV20-1 and J is TRBJ2-3; 12 nucleotides agree with TRBD2. The J segment lost 1 base and the V segment lost 6 bases, leaving 2 bases of the junction unmatched. CDR1 is DFQATT, CDR2 SNEGSKA, per germline (reference sequence). The CDR3 runs 14 residues. CDR3: CSARTSGGTDTQYF. CDR3 DNA: TGCAGTGCCCGGACTAGCGGGGGCACAGATACGCAGTATTTT.

This chain uses TRBV11-2 with TRBJ2-3; 8 bases match TRBD2. The CDR3 totals 16 residues. The J segment lost 1 base and the V segment lost 0 bases, leaving 3 bases of the junction unmatched. Germline CDR1 SGHAT, CDR2 FQNNGV. The CDR3 nucleotides are TGTGCCAGCAGCTTAGAAGGTAGCGGGGGCACAGATACGCAGTATTTT. Protein: CASSLEGSGGTDTQYF.

Concerning this clonotype: A far more abundant clone sits one base away, making this likely a read error. This chain joins TRBV27 and TRBJ2-1; 11 nucleotides match TRBD1. J lost 2 bases, V lost 6 bases, and 3 bases had no gene match. The CDR3 covers 15 residues. CDR1 MNHEY and CDR2 SMNVEV come from the germline V gene (reference sequence). The CDR3 sequence: CASSRTGGAYNEQFF. The CDR3 DNA reads TGTGCCAGCAGCCGGACAGGGGGCGCCTACAATGAGCAGTTCTTC.

In this sample, this clonotype turned up many times. The rearrangement links TRBV12-5 to TRBJ2-7; D is possibly TRBD2 (6 bases). Germline V gene lookup returns CDR1 LGHNT and CDR2 FRNRAP. The CDR3 has 12 amino acids. The V and J ends lost 5 bases and 4 bases respectively, with 9 bases between them. CDR3 sequence reads: CASGPAGYEQYF. The CDR3 DNA follows: TGTGCTAGTGGTCCCGCGGGGTACGAGCAGTACTTC.

This clonotype came up many times. CDR3 in amino acids: CASSNDFSYEQYF. The CDR3 bases are TGTGCCAGCAGCAACGACTTCTCCTACGAGCAGTACTTC. The V call is TRBV28, the J call TRBJ2-7, with D uncertain. Germline V gene lookup returns CDR1 MDHEN and CDR2 SYDVKM. V lost 6 bases and J lost 0, with 9 bases in between. The CDR3 is 13 residues long. Using reference TRBV28 and TRBJ2-7 for the parts outside the CDR3, the full variable domain is DVKVTQSSRYLVKRTGEKVFLECVQDMDHENMFWYRQDPGLGLRLIYFSYDVKMKEKGDIPEGYSVSREKKERFSLILESASTNQTSMYLCASSNDFSYEQYFGPGTRLTVT.

This clonotype came up a few times. This chain uses TRBV30 with TRBJ1-3, with a tentative D call TRBD1 (6 bases). Germline lookup yields CDR1 GTSNPN and CDR2 SVGIG (reference sequence). This CDR3 has 12 residues. The germline V and J ends were trimmed by 4 bases and 6 bases, with 10 bases remaining between them. The CDR3 sequence is CAWTAGVNTIYF. CDR3 sequence (DNA): TGTGCCTGGACGGCAGGGGTAAACACCATATATTTT.

The sample holds many counts of this clonotype. The chain joins TRBV6-5 to TRBJ1-1, with D perhaps matching TRBD1 (6 bases). CDR1 is MNHEY and CDR2 is SVGAGI in the germline V gene. With 0 bases removed from V and 6 bases from J, the gap between germline ends came to 14 bases. The CDR3 is 15 residues long. Written as DNA, the CDR3 is TGTGCCAGCAGTTACTCGAGGGGGGTTCACGCTGAAGCTTTCTTT. Its translation is CASSYSRGVHAEAFF.

The rearrangement uses TRBV11-3 and TRBJ2-5, with 7 bases identical to TRBD1. CDR1 and CDR2 from the germline V gene are SGHNT and YENEEA. Trimming at V came to 1 base and at J to 3 bases, leaving 2 bases not matched to a gene. The CDR3 consists of 14 residues. The CDR3 DNA follows: TGTGCCAGCAGCTTAGGGACAGGTGAAGAGACCCAGTACTTC. Encoded protein: CASSLGTGEETQYF. Using reference TRBV11-3 and TRBJ2-5 for the parts outside the CDR3, the full variable domain is EAGVVQSPRYKIIEKKQPVAFWCNPISGHNTLYWYLQNLGQGPELLIRYENEEAVDDSQLPKDRFSAERLKGVDSTLKIQPAELGDSAVYLCASSLGTGEETQYFGPGTRLLVL.

The V gene is TRBV11-2, the J gene TRBJ1-1, with no clear D. Trimming took off 5 bases at V and 0 bases at J, with 7 bases between the two ends. The CDR3 loop spans 13 amino acids. Germline V CDR1 and CDR2: SGHAT, FQNNGV. CDR3 in amino acids: CASSGMLNTEAFF. The DNA for the CDR3 is TGTGCCAGCAGCGGTATGCTGAACACTGAAGCTTTCTTT.

This clonotype has just a few counts. J is TRBJ1-5 and V is TRBV27, with a possible D match to TRBD1 (5 bases). Germline values: CDR1 MNHEY, CDR2 SMNVEV (reference sequence). Trimming left V 4 bases short and J 2 bases short, with 15 bases between. The CDR3 sequence is 16 residues long. The CDR3 is CASSSWRGNGNQPQHF. The CDR3 nucleotides are TGTGCCAGCAGTTCTTGGCGGGGCAATGGCAATCAGCCCCAGCATTTT.

This clonotype was counted between two and nine times. The chain has TRBV19 and TRBJ2-2; no definite D call. Germline CDR1 is LNHDA and CDR2 is SQIVND (reference sequence). This CDR3 is 17 amino acids long. Trimming left V 0 bases short and J 8 bases short, with 19 bases between. The CDR3 DNA is TGTGCCAGTAGTATAGATGCACCCCCAGTGGGCCGTGGGGAGCTGTTTTTT. It yields the protein CASSIDAPPVGRGELFF.

J is TRBJ2-7 and V is TRBV9; no clear D. V lost 0 bases and J 2 bases, leaving 12 bases between the germline ends. The V gene's germline CDR1 is SGDLS and CDR2 YYNGEE. CDR3 length: 15 residues. The CDR3 sequence is CASSVVAEPTYEQYF. As DNA, the CDR3 is TGTGCCAGCAGCGTAGTGGCGGAGCCCACCTACGAGCAGTACTTC.

This clonotype occurred many times. The chain links TRBV20-1 to TRBJ2-3, with TRBD2 matching 10 bases. The CDR3 runs to 19 residues. Trimming cost V 0 bases and J 1 base; bases outside gene matches: 13. Germline CDR1 and CDR2: DFQATT and SNEGSKA (reference sequence). CDR3: CSAREPLAGESPGTDTQYF. In DNA, the CDR3 is TGCAGTGCTAGAGAACCGCTAGCGGGAGAGTCCCCTGGCACAGATACGCAGTATTTT.

This clonotype was picked up many times. The chain carries TRBV7-6 and TRBJ2-7; D perhaps matches TRBD1 (5 bases). Germline CDR1 reads SGHVS; CDR2 reads FNYEAQ. The ends were cut back, 5 bases at V and 6 bases at J, with 11 bases in the middle. The CDR3 extends over 12 amino acids. CDR3 protein: CASSDPRAEQYF. The CDR3 nucleotides read TGTGCCAGCAGCGACCCCAGGGCCGAGCAGTACTTC.